A selection of T cell receptor beta chains follows, all from one sample in a study of beta chain features in type 1 diabetes. The table came from immunoSEQ multiplex PCR; TCRdb's copy has only in-frame clones and leaves some out. The table has around 500,000 clones, approximately 28% seen once. The sequencing sample was made of naive CD4+ T cells from blood. All receptors come from a man between 18 and 29 years old in good health. Each CDR3 is given with its conserved first and last residue. A D gene is named only where the DNA matches it firmly. The size entry is marked missing in some rows and otherwise reads once, few, many or a size class.

J gene: TRBJ2-1; clone size: -; D gene: TRBD2; V gene: TRBV6-6; CDR3 protein: CASGTSGYNEQFF; CDR3 DNA: TGTGCCAGCGGGACTAGCGGCTACAATGAGCAGTTCTTC
J gene: TRBJ2-7; clone size: few; D gene: -; V gene: TRBV18; CDR3 protein: CASSPWGQESYEQYF; CDR3 DNA: TGTGCCAGCTCACCATGGGGACAAGAATCCTACGAGCAGTACTTC
J gene: TRBJ1-4; clone size: -; D gene: -; V gene: TRBV18; CDR3 protein: CASSPGLGEKLFF; CDR3 DNA: TGTGCCAGCTCACCAGGGCTCGGTGAAAAACTGTTTTTT
J gene: TRBJ2-7; clone size: -; D gene: TRBD1; V gene: TRBV10-3; CDR3 protein: CARARDRGDEQYF; CDR3 DNA: TGTGCCAGAGCCCGGGACAGGGGCGACGAGCAGTACTTC
J gene: TRBJ2-3; clone size: few; D gene: TRBD2; V gene: TRBV7-9; CDR3 protein: CASSPRLARADTQYF; CDR3 DNA: TGTGCCAGCAGCCCCCGACTAGCGAGGGCAGATACGCAGTATTTT
J gene: TRBJ2-3; clone size: few; D gene: TRBD2; V gene: TRBV7-9; CDR3 protein: CASSLAGTRNTDTQYF; CDR3 DNA: TGTGCCAGCAGCTTAGCCGGGACTAGGAACACAGATACGCAGTATTTT
J gene: TRBJ1-1; clone size: few; D gene: -; V gene: TRBV29-1; CDR3 protein: CSVPGRVNTEAFF; CDR3 DNA: TGCAGCGTCCCCGGCCGGGTGAACACTGAAGCTTTCTTT
J gene: TRBJ2-1; clone size: few; D gene: TRBD2; V gene: TRBV4-3; CDR3 protein: CASSQEVLAGPYNEQFF; CDR3 DNA: TGCGCCAGCAGCCAAGAAGTACTAGCGGGTCCCTACAATGAGCAGTTCTTC
J gene: TRBJ1-3; clone size: -; D gene: -; V gene: TRBV6-6; CDR3 protein: CASSTDLSGNTIYF; CDR3 DNA: TGTGCCAGCAGTACGGACCTCTCTGGAAACACCATATATTTT
J gene: TRBJ1-4; clone size: -; D gene: -; V gene: TRBV7-3; CDR3 protein: CASSLKGGDEKLFF; CDR3 DNA: TGTGCCAGCAGCTTAAAGGGAGGAGATGAAAAACTGTTTTTT
J gene: TRBJ2-1; clone size: few; D gene: -; V gene: TRBV9; CDR3 protein: CASSLLEGALPSEQFF; CDR3 DNA: TGTGCCAGCAGCCTGCTCGAGGGAGCATTGCCCAGTGAGCAGTTCTTC
J gene: TRBJ2-7; clone size: -; D gene: -; V gene: TRBV6-1; CDR3 protein: CASSEAGSYEQYF; CDR3 DNA: TGTGCCAGCAGTGAAGCGGGTTCCTACGAGCAGTACTTC
J gene: TRBJ1-2; clone size: -; D gene: TRBD1; V gene: TRBV29-1; CDR3 protein: CSVGTGLGYGYTF; CDR3 DNA: TGCAGCGTTGGGACAGGGCTTGGCTATGGCTACACCTTC
J gene: TRBJ1-3; clone size: -; D gene: -; V gene: TRBV4-3; CDR3 protein: CASSQGDGNTIYF; CDR3 DNA: TGCGCCAGCAGCCAAGGGGACGGAAACACCATATATTTT
J gene: TRBJ2-1; clone size: -; D gene: -; V gene: TRBV19; CDR3 protein: CASNFNNEQFF; CDR3 DNA: TGTGCCAGTAACTTCAACAATGAGCAGTTCTTC
J gene: TRBJ2-7; clone size: -; D gene: TRBD2; V gene: TRBV6-1; CDR3 protein: CASSEEGLAGFYEQYF; CDR3 DNA: TGTGCCAGCAGTGAAGAGGGACTAGCGGGGTTCTACGAGCAGTACTTC
J gene: TRBJ2-7; clone size: few; D gene: TRBD1; V gene: TRBV19; CDR3 protein: CASSIPGQSYEQYF; CDR3 DNA: TGTGCCAGTAGTATTCCGGGACAGTCCTACGAGCAGTACTTC
J gene: TRBJ1-5; clone size: -; D gene: -; V gene: TRBV4-3; CDR3 protein: CASSQESGQPQHF; CDR3 DNA: TGCGCCAGCAGCCAAGAGTCAGGCCAGCCCCAGCATTTT
J gene: TRBJ2-1; clone size: few; D gene: TRBD1; V gene: TRBV30; CDR3 protein: CAWRRDRDYNEQFF; CDR3 DNA: TGTGCCTGGAGGCGCGACAGGGACTACAATGAGCAGTTCTTC
J gene: TRBJ2-2; clone size: few; D gene: -; V gene: TRBV7-9; CDR3 protein: CASSLLGGGELFF; CDR3 DNA: TGTGCCAGCAGCCTCTTGGGCGGCGGGGAGCTGTTTTTT
J gene: TRBJ2-7; clone size: -; D gene: -; V gene: TRBV10-3; CDR3 protein: CAISLDRYEQYF; CDR3 DNA: TGTGCCATCAGCCTCGACAGATACGAGCAGTACTTC
J gene: TRBJ1-1; clone size: few; D gene: -; V gene: TRBV7-9; CDR3 protein: CASSLVGGNTEAFF; CDR3 DNA: TGTGCCAGCAGCTTAGTTGGTGGGAACACTGAAGCTTTCTTT
J gene: TRBJ1-2; clone size: -; D gene: -; V gene: TRBV30; CDR3 protein: CAWSVRGLNYGYTF; CDR3 DNA: TGTGCCTGGAGTGTACGCGGGCTAAACTATGGCTACACCTTC
J gene: TRBJ2-1; clone size: few; D gene: TRBD2; V gene: TRBV29-1; CDR3 protein: CSVDRSSGANEQFF; CDR3 DNA: TGCAGCGTTGACCGGTCTAGCGGGGCCAATGAGCAGTTCTTC
J gene: TRBJ1-5; clone size: -; D gene: -; V gene: TRBV9; CDR3 protein: CASSATNQPQHF; CDR3 DNA: TGTGCCAGCAGCGCAACTAATCAGCCCCAGCATTTT
J gene: TRBJ1-1; clone size: -; D gene: -; V gene: TRBV4-1; CDR3 protein: CASSFQTEAFF; CDR3 DNA: TGCGCCAGCAGCTTCCAAACTGAAGCTTTCTTT
J gene: TRBJ1-3; clone size: once; D gene: -; V gene: TRBV30; CDR3 protein: CAWSVAGVSGNTIYF; CDR3 DNA: TGTGCCTGGAGTGTGGCAGGGGTTTCTGGAAACACCATATATTTT
J gene: TRBJ2-7; clone size: -; D gene: -; V gene: TRBV6-5; CDR3 protein: CASSRGWAATYEQYF; CDR3 DNA: TGTGCCAGCAGTCGGGGATGGGCGGCTACCTACGAGCAGTACTTC
J gene: TRBJ1-5; clone size: few; D gene: TRBD1; V gene: TRBV27; CDR3 protein: CASTTGGQPQHF; CDR3 DNA: TGTGCCAGCACGACAGGGGGGCAGCCCCAGCATTTT
J gene: TRBJ2-7; clone size: -; D gene: -; V gene: TRBV4-2; CDR3 protein: CASSEEGILSGEQYF; CDR3 DNA: TGTGCCAGCAGCGAGGAGGGTATTTTATCTGGAGAGCAGTACTTC
J gene: TRBJ2-3; clone size: -; D gene: TRBD1; V gene: TRBV30; CDR3 protein: CAWSTTGGTDTQYF; CDR3 DNA: TGTGCCTGGAGCACGACAGGGGGCACAGATACGCAGTATTTT
J gene: TRBJ2-1; clone size: -; D gene: -; V gene: TRBV4-3; CDR3 protein: CASSQDLGYEQFF; CDR3 DNA: TGCGCCAGCAGCCAGGATTTGGGGTATGAGCAGTTCTTC
J gene: TRBJ1-4; clone size: few; D gene: -; V gene: TRBV4-2; CDR3 protein: CASSPSEGGRGEKLFF; CDR3 DNA: TGTGCCAGCAGCCCCTCCGAGGGGGGGCGAGGTGAAAAACTGTTTTTT
J gene: TRBJ1-1; clone size: -; D gene: -; V gene: TRBV25-1; CDR3 protein: CASSEMVGQTMNTEAFF; CDR3 DNA: TGTGCCAGCAGTGAGATGGTGGGGCAGACAATGAACACTGAAGCTTTCTTT
J gene: TRBJ2-5; clone size: -; D gene: TRBD1; V gene: TRBV5-6; CDR3 protein: CASSRGQGFEGETQYF; CDR3 DNA: TGTGCCAGCAGCCGGGGACAGGGCTTCGAGGGGGAGACCCAGTACTTC
J gene: TRBJ2-3; clone size: few; D gene: -; V gene: TRBV29-1; CDR3 protein: CSVEGPTDTQYF; CDR3 DNA: TGCAGCGTTGAAGGACCCACAGATACGCAGTATTTT
J gene: TRBJ2-5; clone size: -; D gene: -; V gene: TRBV7-2; CDR3 protein: CASSLGRETQYF; CDR3 DNA: TGTGCCAGCAGCTTAGGGCGGGAGACCCAGTACTTC
J gene: TRBJ2-2; clone size: few; D gene: -; V gene: TRBV28; CDR3 protein: CASTTANTGELFF; CDR3 DNA: TGTGCCAGCACCACCGCGAACACCGGGGAGCTGTTTTTT
J gene: TRBJ2-5; clone size: -; D gene: -; V gene: TRBV4-1; CDR3 protein: CASSRLGVGETQYF; CDR3 DNA: TGCGCCAGCAGCAGGCTAGGGGTGGGAGAGACCCAGTACTTC
J gene: TRBJ2-3; clone size: -; D gene: -; V gene: TRBV7-9; CDR3 protein: CASSRYGEQYF; CDR3 DNA: TGTGCCAGCAGCCGTTACGGCGAGCAGTATTTT
J gene: TRBJ2-6; clone size: few; D gene: -; V gene: TRBV2; CDR3 protein: CASSGQLNVLTF; CDR3 DNA: TGTGCCAGCAGTGGACAGCTCAACGTCCTGACTTTC
J gene: TRBJ2-2; clone size: -; D gene: TRBD2; V gene: TRBV29-1; CDR3 protein: CSVEGGRERSTGELFF; CDR3 DNA: TGCAGCGTTGAAGGAGGGCGGGAGCGCAGCACCGGGGAGCTGTTTTTT
J gene: TRBJ2-1; clone size: -; D gene: TRBD2; V gene: TRBV15; CDR3 protein: CATSRVSSGRFYEQFF; CDR3 DNA: TGTGCCACCAGCAGAGTGTCTAGCGGGAGGTTCTATGAGCAGTTCTTC
J gene: TRBJ2-7; clone size: -; D gene: TRBD2; V gene: TRBV28; CDR3 protein: CAAAGSGRLKQYF; CDR3 DNA: TGTGCCGCAGCGGGTAGCGGGAGGCTTAAGCAGTACTTC
J gene: TRBJ2-1; clone size: few; D gene: TRBD1; V gene: TRBV30; CDR3 protein: CAWSVSLGRGRYNEQFF; CDR3 DNA: TGTGCCTGGAGTGTATCTCTCGGCAGGGGGAGATACAATGAGCAGTTCTTC
J gene: TRBJ1-4; clone size: few; D gene: TRBD1; V gene: TRBV15; CDR3 protein: CATSRDPKGQGDEKLFF; CDR3 DNA: TGTGCCACCAGCAGAGACCCTAAGGGACAGGGAGATGAAAAACTGTTTTTT
J gene: TRBJ1-2; clone size: -; D gene: TRBD1; V gene: TRBV9; CDR3 protein: CASSVAAGGYGYTF; CDR3 DNA: TGTGCCAGCAGCGTAGCTGCAGGGGGCTATGGCTACACCTTC
J gene: TRBJ2-7; clone size: -; D gene: -; V gene: TRBV29-1; CDR3 protein: CSVGQVDEQYF; CDR3 DNA: TGCAGCGTTGGACAGGTGGACGAGCAGTACTTC
J gene: TRBJ2-1; clone size: -; D gene: TRBD2; V gene: TRBV2; CDR3 protein: CASSKLATAYNEQFF; CDR3 DNA: TGTGCCAGCAGTAAACTAGCGACCGCCTACAATGAGCAGTTCTTC
J gene: TRBJ2-3; clone size: -; D gene: -; V gene: TRBV6-6; CDR3 protein: CASSLKDTQYF; CDR3 DNA: TGTGCCAGCAGTTTAAAAGATACGCAGTATTTT
J gene: TRBJ2-7; clone size: -; D gene: -; V gene: TRBV28; CDR3 protein: CASQGLLPYEQYF; CDR3 DNA: TGTGCCAGCCAGGGACTCCTACCGTACGAGCAGTACTTC